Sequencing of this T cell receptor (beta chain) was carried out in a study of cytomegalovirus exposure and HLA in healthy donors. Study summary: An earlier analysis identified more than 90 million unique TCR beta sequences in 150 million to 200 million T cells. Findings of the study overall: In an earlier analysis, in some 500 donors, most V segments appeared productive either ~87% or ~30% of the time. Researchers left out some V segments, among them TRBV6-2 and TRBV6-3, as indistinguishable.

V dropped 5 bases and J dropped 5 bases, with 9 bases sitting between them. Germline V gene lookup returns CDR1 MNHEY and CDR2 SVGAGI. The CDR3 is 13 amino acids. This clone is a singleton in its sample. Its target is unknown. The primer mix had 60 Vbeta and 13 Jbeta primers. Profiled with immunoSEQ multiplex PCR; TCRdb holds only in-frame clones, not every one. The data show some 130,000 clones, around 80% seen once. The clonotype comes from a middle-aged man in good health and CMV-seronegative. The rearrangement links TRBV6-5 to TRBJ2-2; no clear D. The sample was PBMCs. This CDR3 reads CASSPTYTGELFF. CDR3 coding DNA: TGTGCCAGCAGTCCGACTTATACCGGGGAGCTGTTTTTT.